The TCR beta chain under discussion was sequenced for a study of Graves' ophthalmopathy and Graves' hyperthyroidism. This CDR3 region has 16 residues. From germline, CDR1 is ENHRY and CDR2 SYGVKD. V was clipped by 3 bases and J by 0 bases, with 15 bases between them. This clonotype has more than one count but fewer than ten. The study amplified TCR beta CDR3 regions using RNA transcripts. RT-PCR with HTBI primers came first, then second-round multiplex PCR. TCRdb re-called the multiplex PCR reads through MiXCR, storing one row per CDR3 protein. The table includes 500,000 to 700,000 distinct CDR3 sequences, about 35% detected once.

V usage is TRBV10-3 and J usage is TRBJ2-7; D is unresolved. Material: peripheral blood or thyroid tissue (not recorded which). The TCR sequence derives from an adult man with Graves' hyperthyroidism. The DNA of the CDR3 is TGTGCCATCAGTGACCCCTCCGCTAGGAGCTCCTACGAGCAGTACTTC. This translates into CAISDPSARSSYEQYF.